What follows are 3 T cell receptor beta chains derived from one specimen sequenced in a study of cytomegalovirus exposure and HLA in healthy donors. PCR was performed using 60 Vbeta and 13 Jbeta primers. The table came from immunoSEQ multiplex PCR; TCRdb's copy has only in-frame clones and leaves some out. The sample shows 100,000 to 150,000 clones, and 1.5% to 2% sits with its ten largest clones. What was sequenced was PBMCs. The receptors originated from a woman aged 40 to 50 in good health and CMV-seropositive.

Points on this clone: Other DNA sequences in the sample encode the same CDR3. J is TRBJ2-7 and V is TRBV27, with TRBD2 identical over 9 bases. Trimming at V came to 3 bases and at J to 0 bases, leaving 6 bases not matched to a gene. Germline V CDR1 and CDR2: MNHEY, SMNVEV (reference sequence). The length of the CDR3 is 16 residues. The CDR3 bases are TGTGCCAGCAGTTTCTCCGGGACTAGCAGCTCCTACGAGCAGTACTTC. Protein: CASSFSGTSSSYEQYF.

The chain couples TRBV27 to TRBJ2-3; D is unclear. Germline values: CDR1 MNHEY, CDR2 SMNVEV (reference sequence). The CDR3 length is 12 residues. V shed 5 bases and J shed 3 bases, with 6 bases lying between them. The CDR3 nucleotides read TGTGCCAGCAGTGCCACTACAGATACGCAGTATTTT. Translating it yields CASSATTDTQYF.

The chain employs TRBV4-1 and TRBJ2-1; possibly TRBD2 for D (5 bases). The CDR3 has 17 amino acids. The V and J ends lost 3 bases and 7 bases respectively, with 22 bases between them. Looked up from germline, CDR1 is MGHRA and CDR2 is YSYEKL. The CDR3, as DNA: TGCGCCAGCAGCCATCTTACCACGGCAGGCTCGGGGAATGAGCAGTTCTTC. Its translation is CASSHLTTAGSGNEQFF.